This entry features one TCR beta chain sequence. V gave up 5 bases and J gave up 0 bases; unmatched junction bases: 2. The CDR3 is 15 amino acids. In germline, CDR1 is SEHNR, CDR2 FQNEAQ (reference sequence). The record originates from a study of blood T cell repertoires in COVID-19. Across the study: Acute and convalescent COVID-19 specimens originated in the United States, Italy and Spain.

Method: immunoSEQ multiplex PCR; TCRdb's copy keeps in-frame clones and lacks some. The repertoire holds tens of thousands of clones, with approximately 81% as singletons. Specimen: peripheral blood. This chain uses TRBV7-9 with TRBJ1-3, with 9 bases matching TRBD1. This receptor was taken from a man aged 45-65 years with acute or convalescent COVID-19. CDR3 sequence (DNA): TGTGCCAGCAGCCAGACAGGGGGCTCTGGAAACACCATATATTTT. It yields the protein CASSQTGGSGNTIYF.